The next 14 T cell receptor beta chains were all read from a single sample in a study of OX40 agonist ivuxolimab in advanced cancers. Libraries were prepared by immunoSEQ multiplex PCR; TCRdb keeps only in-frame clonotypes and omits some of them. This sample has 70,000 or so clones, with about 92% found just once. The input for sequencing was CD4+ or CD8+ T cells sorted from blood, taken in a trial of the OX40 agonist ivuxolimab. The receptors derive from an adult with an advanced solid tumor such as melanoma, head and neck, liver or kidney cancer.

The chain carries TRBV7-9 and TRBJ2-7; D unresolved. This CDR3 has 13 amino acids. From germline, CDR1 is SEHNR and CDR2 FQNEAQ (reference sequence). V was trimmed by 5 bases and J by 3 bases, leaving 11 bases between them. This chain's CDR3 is CASSPVLGYEQYF. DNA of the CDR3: TGTGCCAGCAGCCCAGTGTTAGGCTACGAGCAGTACTTC.

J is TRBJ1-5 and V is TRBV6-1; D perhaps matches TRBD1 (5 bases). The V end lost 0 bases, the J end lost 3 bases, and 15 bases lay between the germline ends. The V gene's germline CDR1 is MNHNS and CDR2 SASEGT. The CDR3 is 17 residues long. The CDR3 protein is CASSEARGGAFNQPQHF. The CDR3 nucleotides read TGTGCCAGCAGTGAAGCGCGGGGGGGAGCCTTCAATCAGCCCCAGCATTTT.

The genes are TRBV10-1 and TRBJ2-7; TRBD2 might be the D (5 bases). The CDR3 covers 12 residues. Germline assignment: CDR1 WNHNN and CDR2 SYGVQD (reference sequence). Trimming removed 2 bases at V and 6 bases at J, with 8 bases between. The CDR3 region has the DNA TGCGCCAGCAGTGAGACTGCGGGCGAGCAGTACTTC. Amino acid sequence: CASSETAGEQYF.

CDR3 residues: CASNRGDNEQFF. The CDR3 nucleotides read TGTGCCAGCAACAGGGGCGACAATGAGCAGTTCTTC. The chain employs TRBV5-4 and TRBJ2-1; 7 positions match TRBD1. The trim removed 6 bases at V and 5 bases at J, leaving 2 bases unmatched. Per germline, CDR1 SGHNT and CDR2 YYREEE (reference sequence). The CDR3 loop spans 12 amino acids.

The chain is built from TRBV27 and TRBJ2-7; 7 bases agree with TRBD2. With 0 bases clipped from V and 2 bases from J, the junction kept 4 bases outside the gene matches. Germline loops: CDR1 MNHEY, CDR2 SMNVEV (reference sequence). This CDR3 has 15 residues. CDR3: CASSLSVGGTYEQYF. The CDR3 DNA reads TGTGCCAGCAGTTTATCGGTCGGGGGGACCTACGAGCAGTACTTC.

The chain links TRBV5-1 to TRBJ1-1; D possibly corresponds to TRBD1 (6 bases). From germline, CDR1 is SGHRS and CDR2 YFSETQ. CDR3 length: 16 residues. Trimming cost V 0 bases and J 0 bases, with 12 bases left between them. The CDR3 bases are TGCGCCAGCAGCTTGGCGGGGGGCCTCCTGAACACTGAAGCTTTCTTT. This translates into CASSLAGGLLNTEAFF.

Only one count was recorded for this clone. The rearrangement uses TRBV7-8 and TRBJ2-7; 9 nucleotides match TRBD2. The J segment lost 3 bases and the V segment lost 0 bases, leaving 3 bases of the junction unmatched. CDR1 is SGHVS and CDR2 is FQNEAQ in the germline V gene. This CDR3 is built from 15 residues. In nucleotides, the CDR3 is TGTGCCAGCAGCTTAGCTGGGACTAGCAACTACGAGCAGTACTTC. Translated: CASSLAGTSNYEQYF.

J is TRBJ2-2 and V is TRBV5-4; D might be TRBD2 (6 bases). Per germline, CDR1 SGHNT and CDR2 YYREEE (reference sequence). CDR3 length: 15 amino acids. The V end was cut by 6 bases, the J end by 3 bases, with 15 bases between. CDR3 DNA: TGTGCCAGCACCATGGAGGGATCCTACACCGGGGAGCTGTTTTTT. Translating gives CASTMEGSYTGELFF.

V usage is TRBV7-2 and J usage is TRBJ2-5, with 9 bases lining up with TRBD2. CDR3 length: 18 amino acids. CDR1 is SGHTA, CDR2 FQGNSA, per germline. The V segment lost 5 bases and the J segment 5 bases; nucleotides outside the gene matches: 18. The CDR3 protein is CASSRDPYSGGGEETQYF. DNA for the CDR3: TGTGCCAGCAGCCGCGATCCCTATAGCGGGGGTGGGGAGGAGACCCAGTACTTC.

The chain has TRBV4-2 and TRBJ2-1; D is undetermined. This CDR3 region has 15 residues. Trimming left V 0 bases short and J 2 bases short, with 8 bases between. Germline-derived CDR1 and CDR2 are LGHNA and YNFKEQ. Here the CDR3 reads CASSQEAGTYNEQFF. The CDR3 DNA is TGTGCCAGCAGCCAAGAGGCAGGTACCTACAATGAGCAGTTCTTC.

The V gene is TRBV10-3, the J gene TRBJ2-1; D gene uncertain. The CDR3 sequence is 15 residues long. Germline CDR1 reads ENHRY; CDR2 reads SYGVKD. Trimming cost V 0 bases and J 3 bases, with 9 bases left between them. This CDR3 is CAISESADSYNEQFF. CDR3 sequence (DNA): TGTGCCATCAGTGAGTCGGCGGATAGCTACAATGAGCAGTTCTTC.

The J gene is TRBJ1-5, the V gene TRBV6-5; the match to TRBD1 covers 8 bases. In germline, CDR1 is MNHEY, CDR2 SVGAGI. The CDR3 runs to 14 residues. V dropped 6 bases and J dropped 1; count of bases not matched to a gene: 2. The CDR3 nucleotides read TGTGCCAGCAGCCGACAGGGGAGCAATCAGCCCCAGCATTTT. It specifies CASSRQGSNQPQHF.

The CDR3 DNA is TGCGCCAGCAGCCAAGATCTAACGGGGGGGGACTATGGCTACACCTTC. Translated: CASSQDLTGGDYGYTF. The V and J genes are TRBV4-3 and TRBJ1-2, with TRBD1 as a possible D gene (5 bases). Trimming left V 0 bases short and J 3 bases short, with 14 bases between. Germline values: CDR1 LGHNA, CDR2 YSLEER. The CDR3 has 16 residues.

The CDR3 reads CASSPKGGAPYNEQFF. CDR3 bases: TGTGCCAGCAGCCCCAAGGGGGGGGCCCCTTACAATGAGCAGTTCTTC. The V call is TRBV9, the J call TRBJ2-1; D may be TRBD2 (7 bases). The CDR3 runs to 16 residues. Germline V gene data show CDR1 as SGDLS and CDR2 as YYNGEE. The V end was cut by 4 bases, the J end by 4 bases, with 18 bases between.